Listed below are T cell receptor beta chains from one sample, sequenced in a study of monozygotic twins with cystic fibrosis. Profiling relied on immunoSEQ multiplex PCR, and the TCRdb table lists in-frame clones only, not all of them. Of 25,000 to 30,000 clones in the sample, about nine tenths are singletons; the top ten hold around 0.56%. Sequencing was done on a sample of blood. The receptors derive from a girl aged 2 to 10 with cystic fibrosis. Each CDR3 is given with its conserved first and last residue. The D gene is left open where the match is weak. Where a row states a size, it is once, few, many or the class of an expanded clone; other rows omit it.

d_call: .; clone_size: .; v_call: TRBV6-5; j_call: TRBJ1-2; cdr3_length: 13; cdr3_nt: TGTGCCAGCAGTTGGGACCGAGGCTATGGCTACACCTTC; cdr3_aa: CASSWDRGYGYTF
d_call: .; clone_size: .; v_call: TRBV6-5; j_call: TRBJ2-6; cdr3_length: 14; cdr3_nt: TGTGCCAGCAGTCACAGGGCTGGGGCCAACGTCCTGACTTTC; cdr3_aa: CASSHRAGANVLTF
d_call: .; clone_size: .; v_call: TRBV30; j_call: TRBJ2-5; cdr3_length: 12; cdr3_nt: TGTGCCTGGAGTGTGAGGGGAAAGACCCAGTACTTC; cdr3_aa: CAWSVRGKTQYF
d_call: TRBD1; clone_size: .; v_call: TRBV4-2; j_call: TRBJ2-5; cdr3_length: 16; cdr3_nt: TGTGCCAGCAGCCGCCTTTCAGGACAGGGCGGAGAGACCCAGTACTTC; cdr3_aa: CASSRLSGQGGETQYF
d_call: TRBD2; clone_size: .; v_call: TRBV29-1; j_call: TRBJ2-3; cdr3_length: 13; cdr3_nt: TGCAGCGTTGATCGGGGGGGCACAGATACGCAGTATTTT; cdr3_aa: CSVDRGGTDTQYF
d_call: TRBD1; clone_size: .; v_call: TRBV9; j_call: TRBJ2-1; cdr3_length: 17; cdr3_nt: TGTGCCAGCAGCCCCCGACCGGGGACAGGGGACTACAATGAGCAGTTCTTC; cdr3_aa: CASSPRPGTGDYNEQFF
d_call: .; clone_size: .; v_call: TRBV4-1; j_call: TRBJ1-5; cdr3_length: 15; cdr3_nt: TGCGCCAGCAGCCAAGAGGTGGGCAGAGGCCAGCCCCAGCATTTT; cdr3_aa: CASSQEVGRGQPQHF
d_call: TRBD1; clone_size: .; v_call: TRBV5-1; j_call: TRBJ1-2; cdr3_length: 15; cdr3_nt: TGCGCCAGCAGCCCCGGACAGGGTAGTAACTATGGCTACACCTTC; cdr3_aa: CASSPGQGSNYGYTF
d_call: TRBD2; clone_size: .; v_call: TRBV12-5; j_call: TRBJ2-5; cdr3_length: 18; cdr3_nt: TGTGCTAGTGGTTTGGTACTAGCGGGGGGTAGAGGACAAGAGACCCAGTACTTC; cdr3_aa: CASGLVLAGGRGQETQYF
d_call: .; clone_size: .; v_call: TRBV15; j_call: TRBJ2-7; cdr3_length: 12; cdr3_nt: TGTGCCACCAGCAGAGATCGGTACGAGCAGTACTTC; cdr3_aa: CATSRDRYEQYF
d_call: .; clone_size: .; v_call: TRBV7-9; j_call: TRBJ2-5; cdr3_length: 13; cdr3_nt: TGTGCCAGCAGCCCCCCCAGCCGAGAGACCCAGTACTTC; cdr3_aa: CASSPPSRETQYF
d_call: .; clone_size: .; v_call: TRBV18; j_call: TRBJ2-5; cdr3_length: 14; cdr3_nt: TGTGCCAGCTCACCCCTAGGGACGGAAGAGACCCAGTACTTC; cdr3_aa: CASSPLGTEETQYF
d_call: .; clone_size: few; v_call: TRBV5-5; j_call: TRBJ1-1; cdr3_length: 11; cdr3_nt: TGTGCCAGCAGCACTAACACTGAAGCTTTCTTT; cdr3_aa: CASSTNTEAFF
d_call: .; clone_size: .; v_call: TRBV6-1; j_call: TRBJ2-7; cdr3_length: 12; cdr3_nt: TGTGCCAGCACCTTGACATGGTACGAGCAGTACTTC; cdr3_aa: CASTLTWYEQYF
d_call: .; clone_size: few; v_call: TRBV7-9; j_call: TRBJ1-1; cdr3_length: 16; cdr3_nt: TGTGCCAGCAGCTTATCGAGACCAGGGCTATCTACTGAAGCTTTCTTT; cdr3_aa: CASSLSRPGLSTEAFF